This is a list of T cell receptor beta chains from one sample in a study of response to subunit inactivated influenza vaccine. TCRdb processed the RT-PCR reads anew with MiXCR; each CDR3 protein has one entry. This repertoire shows about 180,000 distinct CDR3 sequences, about 9% found once; its top ten account for roughly a tenth. The starting material was non-naive T cells sorted from PBMCs, obtained on the day of vaccination. The receptors here all came from a man aged 45-60 years who received an inactivated influenza vaccine. CDR3s include the opening cysteine and the closing phenylalanine or tryptophan. Fields, in order: J gene, V gene, clone size, D gene, CDR3 DNA, CDR3 protein. D genes are given only for firm matches. Clone size, where shown, is once, few, many, or a class for clones that have expanded.

TRBJ1-5,TRBV28,many,TRBD1,TGTGCCAGCAGCCTGGGACAGGGTCATCAGCCCCAGCATTTT,CASSLGQGHQPQHF
TRBJ2-2,TRBV19,few,-,TGTGCCACCAAAATACAGGTGTCCGGGGAGCTGTTTTTT,CATKIQVSGELFF
TRBJ2-1,TRBV5-1,few,-,TGCGCCAGCAGCCTTGAACCCCACCTCAATGAGCAGTTCTTC,CASSLEPHLNEQFF
TRBJ2-5,TRBV4-3,few,-,TGCGCCAGCAGTCAAGGTCTATCGGAGACCCAGTACTTC,CASSQGLSETQYF
TRBJ1-1,TRBV27,-,-,TGTGCCAGCAGTTTATTACCGAACACTGAAGCTTTCTTT,CASSLLPNTEAFF
TRBJ1-2,TRBV5-8,-,-,TGTGCCAGCAGCAGAACGGGGTTCTTTGGCTACACCTTC,CASSRTGFFGYTF
TRBJ2-3,TRBV6-5,-,TRBD2,TGTGCCACTACTAGCGACACAGATACGCAGTATTTT,CATTSDTDTQYF
TRBJ1-2,TRBV5-1,many,TRBD1,TGCGCCAGCAGCTTCGGGGACAGGGGATACGGCTACACCTTC,CASSFGDRGYGYTF
TRBJ2-7,TRBV20-1,few,-,TGCAGTGCTAGGCAAGTCCTCCACGAGCAGTACTTC,CSARQVLHEQYF
TRBJ1-5,TRBV6-1,-,-,TGTGCCAGCACTAAAAGGGATATCAATCAGCCCCAGCATTTT,CASTKRDINQPQHF
TRBJ2-1,TRBV20-1,-,-,TGCAGTGCTAGTGGGCGACTGAGCTCCTACAATGAGCAGTTCTTC,CSASGRLSSYNEQFF
TRBJ2-2,TRBV7-3,many,TRBD2,TGTGCCAGCAGGGTGGGTACGGGAGGACCCACCGGGGAGCTGTTTTTT,CASRVGTGGPTGELFF
TRBJ2-3,TRBV4-2,few,-,TGTGCCAGCAGCCAGGGAACGGGGTTTGGCCAGGATACGCAGTATTTT,CASSQGTGFGQDTQYF
TRBJ2-1,TRBV29-1,medium-sized,TRBD2,TGCAGCGTTGAACAGGCGGGAGTGGGGACCTACAATGAGCAGTTCTTC,CSVEQAGVGTYNEQFF
TRBJ2-7,TRBV25-1,many,-,TGTGCCAGCAGTGGGGTTGGGCCTACCTACGAGCAGTACTTC,CASSGVGPTYEQYF
TRBJ2-1,TRBV11-3,-,-,TGTGCCAGCAGCTTACACGAGGGTGAGCAGTTCTTC,CASSLHEGEQFF